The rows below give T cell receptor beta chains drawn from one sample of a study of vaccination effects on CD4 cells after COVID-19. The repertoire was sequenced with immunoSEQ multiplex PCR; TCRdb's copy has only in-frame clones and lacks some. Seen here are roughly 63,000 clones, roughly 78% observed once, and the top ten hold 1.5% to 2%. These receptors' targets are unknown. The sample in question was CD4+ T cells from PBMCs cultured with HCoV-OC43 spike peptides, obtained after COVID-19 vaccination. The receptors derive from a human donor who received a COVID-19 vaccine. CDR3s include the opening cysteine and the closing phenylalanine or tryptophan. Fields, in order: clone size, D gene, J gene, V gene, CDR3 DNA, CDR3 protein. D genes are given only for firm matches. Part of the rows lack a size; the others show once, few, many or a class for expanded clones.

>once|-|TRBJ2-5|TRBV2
TGTGCCAGCAGTCTCGGGACAACCGAGACCCAGTACTTC
CASSLGTTETQYF
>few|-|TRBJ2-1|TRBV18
TGTGCCAGCTCACCACTAGCGCACAATGAGCAGTTCTTC
CASSPLAHNEQFF
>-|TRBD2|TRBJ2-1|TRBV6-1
TGTGCCAGCAGTGAATATGGACTAGCGGCAACGAGCTCCTACAATGAGCAGTTCTTC
CASSEYGLAATSSYNEQFF
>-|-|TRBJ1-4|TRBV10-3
TGTGCCATCAGTGAGTCGGGTGACAGCTCAACTAATGAAAAACTGTTTTTT
CAISESGDSSTNEKLFF
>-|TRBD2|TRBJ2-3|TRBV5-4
TGTGCCAGCAGCACGGCGGGGGATCTCACAGATACGCAGTATTTT
CASSTAGDLTDTQYF
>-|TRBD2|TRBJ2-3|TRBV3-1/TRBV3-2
TGTGCCAGCAGCAGTCTAGCGGGCGGGGGGTCGGCAGATACGCAGTATTTT
CASSSLAGGGSADTQYF
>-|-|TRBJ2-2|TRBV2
TGTGCCAGCAGTTGGGACGACCCGGATAACACCGGGGAGCTGTTTTTT
CASSWDDPDNTGELFF
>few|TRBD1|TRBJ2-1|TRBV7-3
TGTGCCAGCAGCTTAACGCCGGGACAGGGGCGCCACAATGAGCAGTTCTTC
CASSLTPGQGRHNEQFF
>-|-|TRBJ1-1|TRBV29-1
TGCAGCCCCGTCTGCAGGCATGGTGGTGGAAACACTGAAGCTTTCTTT
CSPVCRHGGGNTEAFF
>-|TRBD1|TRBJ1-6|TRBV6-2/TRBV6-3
TGTGCCAGCAGTTACCGCATTTCGGGACAGAACAATTCACCCCTCCACTTT
CASSYRISGQNNSPLHF
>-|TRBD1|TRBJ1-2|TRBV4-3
TGCGCCAGCAGCCAAGTAGGGGGCGATGGCTACACCTTC
CASSQVGGDGYTF
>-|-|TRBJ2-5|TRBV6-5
TGTGCCAGCAGTAGGACCTTTAAAGAGACCCAGTACTTC
CASSRTFKETQYF
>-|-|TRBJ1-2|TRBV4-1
TGCGCCAGCAGCCCTGTCTCCCCCATCTATGGCTACACCTTC
CASSPVSPIYGYTF
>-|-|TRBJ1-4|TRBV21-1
TGTGCCAGCAGCAAAGACGGGCCCGGGCTTAATGAAAAACTGTTTTTT
CASSKDGPGLNEKLFF
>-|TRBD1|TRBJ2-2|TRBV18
TGTGCCAGCTCACCCGACAGGGGAAACACCGGGGAGCTGTTTTTT
CASSPDRGNTGELFF
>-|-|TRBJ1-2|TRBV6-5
TGTGCCAGCAGAGACCGGGCCCAGAGAGACTATGGCTACACCTTC
CASRDRAQRDYGYTF
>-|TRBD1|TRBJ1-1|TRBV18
TGTGCCAGCTCACTATTAGACAGGGTGGGCACTGAAGCTTTCTTT
CASSLLDRVGTEAFF
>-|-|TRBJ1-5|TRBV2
TGTGCCAGCAGTCAAGATAGCAATCAGCCCCAGCATTTT
CASSQDSNQPQHF
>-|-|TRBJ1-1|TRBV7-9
TGTGCCAGCAGAATGCGGAGGAACACTGAAGCTTTCTTT
CASRMRRNTEAFF
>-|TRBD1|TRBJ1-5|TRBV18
TGTGCCAGCTCACGGATGGGACAGGGGAATCAGCCCCAGCATTTT
CASSRMGQGNQPQHF
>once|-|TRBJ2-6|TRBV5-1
TGCGCCAGCAGCTACCTCAGCTCTGGGGCCAACGTCCTGACTTTC
CASSYLSSGANVLTF
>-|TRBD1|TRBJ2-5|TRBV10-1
TGCGCCAGCAGTTCAGGGGGCCAAGAGACCCAGTACTTC
CASSSGGQETQYF
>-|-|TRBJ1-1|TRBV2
TGTGCCAGCAGGAGGACAGCCAACACTGAAGCTTTCTTT
CASRRTANTEAFF
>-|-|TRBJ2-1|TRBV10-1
TGCGCCAGCAGTGAGGAGGGTACGGGGAGGTATGAGCAGTTCTTC
CASSEEGTGRYEQFF
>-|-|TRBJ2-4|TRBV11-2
TGTGCCAGCAGCCCCCCTGGGACTTTAGCCAAAAACATTCAGTACTTC
CASSPPGTLAKNIQYF
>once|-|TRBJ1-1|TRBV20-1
TGCAGTGCTAGTAGGGGAGACACTGAAGCTTTCTTT
CSASRGDTEAFF
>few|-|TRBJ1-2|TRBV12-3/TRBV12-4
TGTGCCAGCAGTCTACAGAGAAACTATGGCTACACCTTC
CASSLQRNYGYTF
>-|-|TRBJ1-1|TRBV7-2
TGTGCCAGCAGCCCACATGACAGTGGGAACACTGAAGCTTTCTTT
CASSPHDSGNTEAFF
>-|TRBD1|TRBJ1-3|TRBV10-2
TGCGCCAGCCGGCGGGACAGGGGAGTAAACACCATATATTTT
CASRRDRGVNTIYF
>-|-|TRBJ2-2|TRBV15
TGTGCCACCAGTCAGGGATCGAACACCGGGGAGCTGTTTTTT
CATSQGSNTGELFF
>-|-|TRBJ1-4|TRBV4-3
TGCGCCAGCAGCCAAGGCTACCGGGTGGATAATGAAAAACTGTTTTTT
CASSQGYRVDNEKLFF
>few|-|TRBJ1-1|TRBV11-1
TGTGCCAGCAGCTTCCGACAGCGAGCTTTCTTT
CASSFRQRAFF
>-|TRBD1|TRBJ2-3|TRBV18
TGTGCCAGCTCACGGGACAGGGGAAGCACAGATACGCAGTATTTT
CASSRDRGSTDTQYF
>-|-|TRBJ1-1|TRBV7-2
TGTGCCAGCAGCTTGGGCCCTAATCAGGGTGGCGCTGAAGCTTTCTTT
CASSLGPNQGGAEAFF
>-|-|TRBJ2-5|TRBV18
TGTGCCAGCTCACCAAGGGCGAGGGAGACCCAGTACTTC
CASSPRARETQYF
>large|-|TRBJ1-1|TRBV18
TGTGCCAGCTCATCACCCTCGATCTCAGCAATGAACACTGAAGCTTTCTTT
CASSSPSISAMNTEAFF
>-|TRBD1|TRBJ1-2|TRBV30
TGTGCCTGGACCATCACAGGGGTAGGGAACTATGGCTACACCTTC
CAWTITGVGNYGYTF
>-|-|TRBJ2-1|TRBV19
TGTGCCAGTAGTATAGCCGACAGTAACAATGAGCAGTTCTTC
CASSIADSNNEQFF
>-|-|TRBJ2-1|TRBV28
TGTGCCAGCAGTTCCTCGGGGGCGGGGGCCCTCTACAATGAGCAGTTCTTC
CASSSSGAGALYNEQFF
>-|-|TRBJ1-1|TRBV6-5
TGTGCCAGCACCCTACAGGGGAACACTGAAGCTTTCTTT
CASTLQGNTEAFF
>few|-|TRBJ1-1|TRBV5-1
TGCGCCAGCAGCTTGGTAGGCAACCAACGGGGTGAAGCTTTCTTT
CASSLVGNQRGEAFF
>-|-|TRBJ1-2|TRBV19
TGTGCCAGTAGTATGAGTACAGGTTACAGCTATGGCTACACCTTC
CASSMSTGYSYGYTF
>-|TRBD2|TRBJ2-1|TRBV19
TGTGCCAGTAGTATTCGGGCTAGCGGGTTTCAGTTCTTC
CASSIRASGFQFF
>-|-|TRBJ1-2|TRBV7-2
TGTGCCAGCAGCTTAGTGGGGGCCGTAGCTAACTATGGCTACACCTTC
CASSLVGAVANYGYTF
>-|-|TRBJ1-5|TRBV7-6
TGTGCCAGCAGCCCAGACCGGCGGGGCAATCAGCCCCAGCATTTT
CASSPDRRGNQPQHF
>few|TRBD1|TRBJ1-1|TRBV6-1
TGTGCCAGCAGTGTTGCTGCCGGGACAGTCAACACTGAAGCTTTCTTT
CASSVAAGTVNTEAFF
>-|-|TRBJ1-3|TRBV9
TGTGCCAGCAGCGTAGTTGGTACAGTTGGCTCTGGAAACACCATATATTTT
CASSVVGTVGSGNTIYF
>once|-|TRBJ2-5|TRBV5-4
TGTGCCAGCCCTACGGGGAACCAAGAGACCCAGTACTTC
CASPTGNQETQYF
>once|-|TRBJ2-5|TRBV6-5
TGTGCCAGCAGATTACAGGGTTACCAAGAGACCCAGTACTTC
CASRLQGYQETQYF
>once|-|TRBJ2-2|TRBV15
TGTGCCACCAGCAGCCAGGTGAACACCGGGGAGCTGTTTTTT
CATSSQVNTGELFF
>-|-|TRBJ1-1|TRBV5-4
TGTGCCAGCAGCGCCACGGGACACTCAACAACTGAAGCTTTCTTT
CASSATGHSTTEAFF
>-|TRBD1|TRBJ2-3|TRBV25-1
TGTGCCAGCAGTGAACCGACAGGGAAGGGCACAGATACGCAGTATTTT
CASSEPTGKGTDTQYF
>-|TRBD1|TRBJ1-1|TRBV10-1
TGCGCCAGCAGAGGGACAGGGAACACTGAAGCTTTCTTT
CASRGTGNTEAFF
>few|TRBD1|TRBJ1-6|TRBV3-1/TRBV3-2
TGTGCCAGCAATGACAGGGGTAATTCACCCCTCCACTTT
CASNDRGNSPLHF
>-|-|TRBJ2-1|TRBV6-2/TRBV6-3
TGTGCCAGCAGTTACCGGGCAGGCTCCTACAATGAGCAGTTCTTC
CASSYRAGSYNEQFF
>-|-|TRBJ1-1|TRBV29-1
TGCAGCGTAGGGGATACTGAAGCTTTCTTT
CSVGDTEAFF
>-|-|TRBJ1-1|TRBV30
TGTGCCTGGAGTGTAAGGTTGAGCACCACTGAAGCTTTCTTT
CAWSVRLSTTEAFF
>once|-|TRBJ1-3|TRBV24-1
TGTGCCACCAGTGATTCTGCAGCTCGAAACACCATATATTTT
CATSDSAARNTIYF
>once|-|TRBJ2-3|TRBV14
TGTGCCAGCAGCCAAGGGGGGCGGAATACGCAGTATTTT
CASSQGGRNTQYF